This T cell receptor beta chain was sequenced during a study of shared clonotypes between healthy human individuals. Broader study findings: Clonotypes that were shared across four donors made up around 4.6% of naive CD4 clonotypes.

With respect to this clone: Its antigen is not known.

The method was immunoSEQ multiplex PCR; TCRdb's version includes in-frame clones alone and lacks a portion of them. The repertoire holds 1,400,000 or so clones, with approximately 98.5% as singletons. Germline V lookup: CDR1 MNHEY, CDR2 SMNVEV (reference sequence). The CDR3 contains 14 residues. Between the trimmed V and J ends, which lost 1 base and 2 bases, there was a span of 9 bases. The clonotype originates from a young man in good health. This chain connects TRBV27 to TRBJ2-7, with D unclear. The sequenced material came from naive CD4+ T cells sorted from blood. Subset indicated: CD45RA+ positively selected. The CDR3 region is CASSLYGFAYEQYF. The DNA of the CDR3 is TGTGCCAGCAGTTTATACGGATTTGCCTACGAGCAGTACTTC.